A single sample is the source of the 32 T cell receptor beta chains below, sequenced in a study of T cells in Graves' hyperthyroidism and ophthalmopathy. Amplification of TCR beta CDR3 regions was performed using RNA transcripts as template. The HTBI primer set was used in a first-round RT-PCR of the TCR CDR3. TCRdb reprocessed the multiplex PCR reads via MiXCR and lists one record per CDR3 protein. This sample carries hundreds of thousands of distinct CDR3 sequences, 16% of them seen once, and the ten largest clones take less than 4.5%. Sequenced sample: blood. The receptors here all came from a woman aged 25 to 39 with Graves' hyperthyroidism.

J is TRBJ2-1 and V is TRBV7-9, with 10 bases fitting TRBD2. Trimming cost V 1 base and J 0 bases; bases outside gene matches: 3. Germline CDR1 is SEHNR and CDR2 is FQNEAQ (reference sequence). The CDR3 runs to 17 residues. This CDR3 is CASSLGLAGLSYNEQFF. CDR3 coding DNA: TGTGCCAGCAGCTTAGGACTAGCGGGTCTCTCCTACAATGAGCAGTTCTTC.

This clonotype was seen at least ten times. This chain uses TRBV3-1 with TRBJ1-3, with D maybe TRBD1 (5 bases). Trimming took off 1 base at V and 2 bases at J, with 12 bases between the two ends. From germline, CDR1 is LGHDT and CDR2 YNNKEL (reference sequence). The CDR3 length is 16 residues. DNA for the CDR3: TGTGCCAGCAGCCAAGGCGGAGGGGTCCCTGGAAACACCATATATTTT. Translating gives CASSQGGGVPGNTIYF. The whole variable domain, filled in from reference TRBV3-1 and TRBJ1-3, reads DTAVSQTPKYLVTQMGNDKSIKCEQNLGHDTMYWYKQDSKKFLKIMFSYNNKELIINETVPNRFSPKSPDKAHLNLHINSLELGDSAVYFCASSQGGGVPGNTIYFGEGSWLTVV.

The J gene is TRBJ1-1, the V gene TRBV7-6; weak D call: TRBD1 (6 bases). The CDR3 contains 15 residues. CDR1 and CDR2 from the germline V gene are SGHVS and FNYEAQ. Trimming removed 6 bases from V and 2 bases from J, with 16 bases in between. CDR3 residues: CASSSRGGANTEAFF. In nucleotides, the CDR3 is TGTGCCAGCAGTTCGAGGGGGGGGGCTAACACTGAAGCTTTCTTT.

The chain has TRBV15 and TRBJ1-2, with a tentative D call TRBD1 (6 bases). V was clipped by 1 base and J by 2 bases, with 11 bases between them. Per germline, CDR1 LNHNV and CDR2 YYDKDF (reference sequence). The CDR3 is 15 residues long. This chain's CDR3 is CATSRGNRENYGYTF. CDR3 in DNA: TGTGCCACCAGCAGAGGGAACAGGGAGAACTATGGCTACACCTTC.

This chain uses TRBV29-1 with TRBJ2-6, with 7 bases identical to TRBD2. Germline V gene sequence: CDR1 SQVTM, CDR2 ANQGSEA. The CDR3 is 16 residues long. The V gene end was trimmed by 7 bases and the J gene end by 1 base; junction bases not matched to a gene: 10. The CDR3 DNA reads as TGCAGCGCGGGGGGAACGGGAGGTTCTGGGGCCAACGTCCTGACTTTC. Its protein is CSAGGTGGSGANVLTF.

This clonotype was counted ten times or more. This chain connects TRBV7-9 to TRBJ1-1, with D perhaps TRBD1 (5 bases). The length of the CDR3 is 14 residues. Germline V CDR1 and CDR2: SEHNR, FQNEAQ (reference sequence). V was trimmed by 6 bases and J by 4 bases, leaving 15 bases between them. The CDR3 reads CASRGEGWGTEAFF. The CDR3 DNA is TGTGCCAGCAGGGGGGAGGGTTGGGGCACTGAAGCTTTCTTT.

As regards this clonotype: A junction end diverges from the germline sequence, so it may reflect a read error. The V and J genes are TRBV28 and TRBJ2-7; a weak D match, TRBD2 (6 bases). In germline, CDR1 is MDHEN, CDR2 SYDVKM. The CDR3 has 15 residues. CDR3: CASSRDSHQPYEQCF. As DNA, the CDR3 is TGTGCCAGCAGCCGGGACTCCCATCAACCCTACGAGCAGTGCTTC.

The chain couples TRBV27 to TRBJ2-3; 10 bases align to TRBD1. The ends lost 2 bases at V and 4 bases at J; junction bases unmatched: 6. The CDR3 spans 16 residues. Per the germline V gene, CDR1 is MNHEY and CDR2 is SMNVEV (reference sequence). The CDR3 region has the DNA TGTGCCAGCAGTTTACAGGGACAGGGGTTACCAGATACGCAGTATTTT. Translation: CASSLQGQGLPDTQYF.

This clonotype came up a few times. The gene calls are TRBV12-3 or TRBV12-4 and TRBJ2-1, with 10 bases aligning to TRBD2. The CDR3 is 16 amino acids. V lost 5 bases and J lost 7; bases outside the gene matches: 11. CDR3 nucleotides: TGTGCCAGCAGTAAAGGGGCTAGCGGGAGAGGGAATGAGCAGTTCTTC. It translates to CASSKGASGRGNEQFF.

Many counts were recorded for this clonotype. The V gene is TRBV2, the J gene TRBJ1-5; possible D gene TRBD1, 5 bases. The V end was cut by 5 bases, the J end by 5 bases, with 16 bases between. CDR1 SNHLY and CDR2 FYNNEI come from the germline V gene. CDR3 length equals 15 residues. Here the CDR3 reads CASSSGTHRDQPQHF. DNA for the CDR3: TGTGCCAGCAGTAGCGGGACCCACCGGGATCAGCCCCAGCATTTT.

This clonotype appeared many times. The chain employs TRBV5-8 and TRBJ2-5, with 7 bases identical to TRBD2. CDR3 length: 14 amino acids. J gave up 7 bases and V 3 bases, and 9 bases lay outside the gene matches. Germline-derived CDR1 and CDR2 are SGHTS and YDEGEE. The CDR3 DNA follows: TGTGCCAGCAGCTCTCCGGGGGAGGGAAGGACCCAGTACTTC. This encodes CASSSPGEGRTQYF.

The V gene is TRBV9, the J gene TRBJ2-1; TRBD2 agrees at 11 bases. V shed 4 bases and J 8 bases; nucleotides not matched to a gene: 8. The CDR3 contains 15 residues. CDR1 is SGDLS, CDR2 YYNGEE, per germline. CDR3 nucleotide sequence: TGTGCCAGCAGCTTTAGCGGGAGGGTGGTCGATGAGCAGTTCTTC. Protein sequence: CASSFSGRVVDEQFF.

There are many counts of this clonotype. This chain connects TRBV5-5 to TRBJ1-1; no reliable D call. The V end was cut by 4 bases, the J end by 0 bases, with 13 bases between. Per the germline V gene, CDR1 is SGHKS and CDR2 is YYEKEE (reference sequence). The CDR3 has 15 residues. The CDR3 loop is CASSPRTAMNTEAFF. In DNA, the CDR3 is TGTGCCAGCAGCCCTCGGACCGCTATGAACACTGAAGCTTTCTTT.

This clonotype was observed at least ten times. The chain uses TRBV15 and TRBJ2-1, with 7 bases fitting TRBD2. This CDR3 spans 15 amino acids. The V gene's germline CDR1 is LNHNV and CDR2 YYDKDF (reference sequence). V was clipped by 3 bases and J by 5 bases; unmatched bases: 7. The DNA for the CDR3 is TGTGCCACCAGCAGCCTTAGTGGGGGGGACAATGAGCAGTTCTTC. It is translated as CATSSLSGGDNEQFF.

This clonotype was seen repeatedly, ten times or more. J is TRBJ2-7 and V is TRBV2; 9 bases are shared with TRBD1. There are 15 residues in the CDR3. Germline CDR1 SNHLY, CDR2 FYNNEI. Unmatched junction bases numbered 15, after V lost 9 bases and J lost 6 bases. The CDR3, as DNA: TGTGCCAGGGGCCGGGAGGACAGGGGAATTGGCGAGCAGTACTTC. Protein sequence: CARGREDRGIGEQYF.

This clonotype was picked up a small number of times. The chain carries TRBV20-1 and TRBJ2-5; 7 bases align to TRBD2. The germline CDR1 and CDR2 sequences are DFQATT and SNEGSKA (reference sequence). The CDR3 spans 14 residues. V dropped 8 bases and J dropped 6; count of bases not matched to a gene: 15. CDR3 sequence: CSTTGERDIKTQYF. In DNA, the CDR3 is TGCAGTACAACGGGGGAGCGGGATATAAAGACCCAGTACTTC.

The chain couples TRBV12-3 or TRBV12-4 to TRBJ2-3; the match to TRBD1 covers 8 bases. The CDR3 sequence is 15 residues long. V dropped 5 bases and J dropped 0; count of bases not matched to a gene: 4. The CDR3 coding sequence is TGTGCCAGCAGTACAGGGGGTCTTAGCACAGATACGCAGTATTTT. Translated: CASSTGGLSTDTQYF.

There are many counts of this clonotype. The chain joins TRBV12-3 or TRBV12-4 to TRBJ2-7; perhaps D is TRBD1 or TRBD2 (5 bases each). The CDR3 totals 14 residues. Between the trimmed V and J ends, which lost 5 bases and 0 bases, there was a span of 11 bases. The DNA for the CDR3 is TGTGCCAGCAGTGTGGGACGGATCTCCTACGAGCAGTACTTC. Translated: CASSVGRISYEQYF.

This chain uses TRBV6-2 or TRBV6-3 with TRBJ2-1; 8 bases are shared with TRBD1. The CDR3 runs to 15 residues. The V gene end was trimmed by 6 bases and the J gene end by 6 bases; junction bases not matched to a gene: 10. Germline V gene sequence: CDR1 MNHEY, CDR2 SVGEGT. The CDR3 reads CASRLTGAQTNEQFF. In DNA, the CDR3 is TGTGCCAGCAGACTGACAGGGGCCCAAACCAATGAGCAGTTCTTC.

This clonotype was observed many times. The chain joins TRBV6-1 to TRBJ2-3; no clear D. Trimming took 0 bases from V and 0 from J, leaving 7 bases between them. This CDR3 comprises 15 residues. Germline CDR1 is MNHNS and CDR2 is SASEGT. DNA of the CDR3: TGTGCCAGCAGTGAAGCGGGGATTAGCACAGATACGCAGTATTTT. Protein product: CASSEAGISTDTQYF.

This clonotype was counted at least ten times. V is TRBV7-2 and J is TRBJ2-7, with 7 bases that match TRBD2. CDR1 SGHTA and CDR2 FQGNSA come from the germline V gene. V was clipped by 4 bases and J by 0 bases; unmatched bases: 6. The CDR3 is 15 amino acids. The CDR3: CASSSGLYSSYEQYF. The CDR3 nucleotides read TGTGCCAGCAGCTCGGGACTATATAGCTCCTACGAGCAGTACTTC.

This clonotype was recorded at least ten times. CDR3 coding DNA: TGTGCCAGCAGAAGGGACAGCGCGAACACTGAAGCTTTCTTT. It encodes CASRRDSANTEAFF. The chain has TRBV6-1 and TRBJ1-1; 7 bases are a match to TRBD1. V shed 6 bases and J 1 base; nucleotides not matched to a gene: 5. This CDR3 spans 14 amino acids. Germline-derived CDR1 and CDR2 are MNHNS and SASEGT.

This clonotype was detected only a few times. The chain carries TRBV3-1 and TRBJ2-5; perhaps TRBD2 as D (6 bases). Trimming took off 0 bases at V and 2 bases at J, with 13 bases between the two ends. This CDR3 is built from 16 residues. Germline CDR1 reads LGHDT; CDR2 reads YNNKEL (reference sequence). CDR3 region: CASSQDKGLSQETQYF. The CDR3 DNA sequence: TGTGCCAGCAGCCAAGACAAAGGACTATCACAAGAGACCCAGTACTTC.

Many counts were recorded for this clonotype. This chain joins TRBV30 and TRBJ2-3; D not resolved. The CDR3 runs 12 residues. V was shortened by 2 bases and J by 14 bases, with 17 bases between the two germline ends. The germline V gene encodes CDR1 GTSNPN and CDR2 SVGIG (reference sequence). In nucleotides, the CDR3 is TGTGCCTGGAGTCCAACCGACTTGGTTCGGTATTTT. The encoded protein is CAWSPTDLVRYF.

On this clonotype: This may be a read error, as it is one base from a much larger clone. The chain recombines TRBV28 with TRBJ2-7; possibly TRBD2 for D (5 bases). The CDR3 has 12 residues. From germline, CDR1 is MDHEN and CDR2 SYDVKM. This CDR3 reads CGSSLSEREQYF. CDR3 in DNA: TGTGGCAGCAGCCTATCAGAGCGGGAGCAGTACTTC.

Ten or more counts support this clonotype. The chain employs TRBV29-1 and TRBJ2-7; a weak D match, TRBD2 (6 bases). Trimming pared 3 bases from V and 6 bases from J, leaving 15 bases between. There are 13 residues in the CDR3. Germline V gives CDR1 SQVTM, CDR2 ANQGSEA. CDR3 sequence reads: CSVDGGSALEQYF. The DNA of the CDR3 is TGCAGCGTTGATGGGGGGAGTGCCCTCGAGCAGTACTTC.

The rearrangement joins TRBV19 to TRBJ2-7; D might be TRBD1 (6 bases). The CDR3 has 13 residues. V was shortened by 4 bases and J by 2 bases, with 9 bases between the two germline ends. Per the germline V gene, CDR1 is LNHDA and CDR2 is SQIVND (reference sequence). The chain's CDR3 is CASSKDRTYEQYF. In DNA, the CDR3 is TGTGCCAGTAGTAAGGACAGAACCTACGAGCAGTACTTC.

This clonotype was observed many times. The chain links TRBV20-1 to TRBJ1-1, with 8 nucleotides matching TRBD1. Germline V gene sequence: CDR1 DFQATT, CDR2 SNEGSKA (reference sequence). J was trimmed by 1 base and V by 5 bases; bases with no gene match: 9. This CDR3 comprises 15 residues. The CDR3 is CSAPSRGQANTEAFF. CDR3 DNA sequence: TGCAGTGCTCCCAGTCGGGGACAGGCGAACACTGAAGCTTTCTTT.

This clonotype occurred many times. The chain couples TRBV18 to TRBJ2-7; 8 bases are shared with TRBD1. Germline V gene sequence: CDR1 KGHSH, CDR2 LQKENI. The trim removed 10 bases at V and 4 bases at J, leaving 6 bases unmatched. There are 12 residues in the CDR3. The chain's CDR3 is CATGTGGYEQYF. The CDR3 nucleotides read TGTGCCACCGGGACAGGAGGATACGAGCAGTACTTC.

This clonotype was detected only a few times. The chain is built from TRBV10-1 and TRBJ1-6; no definite D call. The length of the CDR3 is 9 residues. Per the germline V gene, CDR1 is WNHNN and CDR2 is SYGVQD (reference sequence). The V end was cut by 8 bases, the J end by 14 bases, with 7 bases between. The CDR3 nucleotides are TGCGCCAGCGTAACGGCCCTCCACTTT. This codes for CASVTALHF.

This clonotype was detected ten times or more. This chain connects TRBV12-3 or TRBV12-4 to TRBJ2-7, with 14 bases fitting TRBD2. Trimming cost V 7 bases and J 7 bases; bases outside gene matches: 27. The CDR3 has 21 amino acids. CDR3 DNA sequence: TGTGCCAGCACCCTCAGACCCAGGGGACTAGCGGGAGCTTTACTCCGTAGGGAGCAGTACTTC. The encoded protein is CASTLRPRGLAGALLRREQYF.

The rearrangement links TRBV20-1 to TRBJ2-2, with D possibly being TRBD2 (5 bases). Trimming cost V 6 bases and J 6 bases, with 14 bases left between them. The CDR3 totals 13 residues. Germline V gene sequence: CDR1 DFQATT, CDR2 SNEGSKA (reference sequence). The CDR3 sequence is CSASGVGSGELFF. The CDR3 DNA follows: TGCAGTGCCAGCGGAGTGGGGTCCGGGGAGCTGTTTTTT.